This T cell receptor beta chain came from a study of siplizumab effects on memory and regulatory T cells. Whole-study results and caveats: There was no confirmation of the suppressive function of proliferating Tregs from siplizumab cultures. Memory cells seemed less diverse than naive T cells, which seemed major alloresponse contributors. The majority of clones, roughly 80-95% of proliferating CD4+ or CD8+ clones, lacked an assignable naive or memory phenotype.

Roughly 100,000 TCR templates underwent assay in every sample. This table comes from immunoSEQ multiplex PCR, and its TCRdb copy is limited to in-frame clones, with some not included. The sample includes around 100,000 clones, 91% of them seen just once. This CDR3 has 13 residues. Germline V CDR1 and CDR2: SGHNT, YYREEE (reference sequence). V gave up 2 bases and J gave up 7 bases, with 12 bases separating them. This clone is a singleton in its sample. Its antigen is not identified. This TCR derives from a human donor in good health. Material: CD4+ T cells sorted from blood. The V call is TRBV5-4, the J call TRBJ2-5; unclear D gene. The CDR3 loop is CASSFDKGMTQYF. CDR3 DNA: TGTGCCAGCAGCTTTGACAAGGGTATGACCCAGTACTTC.